This T cell receptor (beta chain) was retrieved from a study of OX40 agonist ivuxolimab in advanced cancers. Study background: Previous treatment with anti-PD-1, anti-PD-L1 or anti-CTLA-4 therapy was allowed; 30% to 50% had received some.

Profiling relied on immunoSEQ multiplex PCR, and the TCRdb table lists in-frame clones only, not all of them. The sample includes about 58,000 clones, 86% of them seen just once. Study results and limitations: Blood T cells, both CD4+ and CD8+, expanded clonally by week 6 at 0.1 to 3.0 mg/kg.

Comment on this clone: Its matching antigen is unknown.

V gave up 6 bases and J gave up 1 base, with 12 bases separating them. CDR1 and CDR2 from the germline V gene are MNHNS and SASEGT. This CDR3 has 14 residues. This specimen was CD4+ or CD8+ T cells sorted from blood, taken in a trial of the OX40 agonist ivuxolimab. V usage is TRBV6-1 and J usage is TRBJ1-1; D is undetermined. This TCR came from an adult with an advanced solid tumor such as melanoma, head and neck, liver or kidney cancer. The CDR3 spells CASSLRTKNTEAFF. CDR3 bases: TGTGCCAGCAGCCTCCGTACAAAGAACACTGAAGCTTTCTTT.